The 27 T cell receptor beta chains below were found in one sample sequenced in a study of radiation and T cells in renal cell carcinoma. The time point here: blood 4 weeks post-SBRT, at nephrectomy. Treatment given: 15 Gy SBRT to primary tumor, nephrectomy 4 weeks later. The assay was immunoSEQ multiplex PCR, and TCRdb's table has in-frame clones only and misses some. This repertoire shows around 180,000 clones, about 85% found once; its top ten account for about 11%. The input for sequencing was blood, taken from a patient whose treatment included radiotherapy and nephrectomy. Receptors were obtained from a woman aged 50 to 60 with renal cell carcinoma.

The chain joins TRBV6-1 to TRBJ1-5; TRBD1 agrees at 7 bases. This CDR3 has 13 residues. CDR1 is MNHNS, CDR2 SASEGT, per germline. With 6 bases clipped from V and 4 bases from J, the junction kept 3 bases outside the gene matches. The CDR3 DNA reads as TGTGCCAGCAGGGGACAGCCGAATCAGCCCCAGCATTTT. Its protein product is CASRGQPNQPQHF.

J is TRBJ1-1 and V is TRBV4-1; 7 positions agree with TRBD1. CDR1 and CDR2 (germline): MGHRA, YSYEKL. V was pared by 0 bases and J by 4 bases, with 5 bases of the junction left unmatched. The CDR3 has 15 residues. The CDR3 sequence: CASSQDPTGRTEAFF. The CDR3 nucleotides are TGCGCCAGCAGCCAAGATCCGACAGGGCGCACTGAAGCTTTCTTT.

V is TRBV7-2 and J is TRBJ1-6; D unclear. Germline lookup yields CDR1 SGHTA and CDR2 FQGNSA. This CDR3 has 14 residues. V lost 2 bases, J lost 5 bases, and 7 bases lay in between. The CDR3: CASSLRGDNSPLHF. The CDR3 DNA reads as TGTGCCAGCAGCTTACGGGGAGATAATTCACCCCTCCACTTT.

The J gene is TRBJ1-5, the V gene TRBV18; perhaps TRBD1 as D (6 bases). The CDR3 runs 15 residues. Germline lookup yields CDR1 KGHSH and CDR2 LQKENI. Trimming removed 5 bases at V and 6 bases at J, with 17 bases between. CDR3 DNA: TGTGCCAGCTCAGCCAGGGGTTTCGGCCTTCAGCCCCAGCATTTT. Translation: CASSARGFGLQPQHF.

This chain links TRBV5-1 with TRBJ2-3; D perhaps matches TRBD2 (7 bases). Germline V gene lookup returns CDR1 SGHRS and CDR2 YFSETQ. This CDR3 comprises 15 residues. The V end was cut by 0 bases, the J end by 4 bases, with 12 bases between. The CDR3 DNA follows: TGCGCCAGCAGCTTGGAGGGGGGGCAGGCAGATACGCAGTATTTT. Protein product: CASSLEGGQADTQYF.

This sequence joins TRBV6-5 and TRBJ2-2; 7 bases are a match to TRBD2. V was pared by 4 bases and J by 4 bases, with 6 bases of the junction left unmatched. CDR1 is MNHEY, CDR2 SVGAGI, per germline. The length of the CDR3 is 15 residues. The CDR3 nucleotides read TGTGCCAGCAGTTCGACTAGCTGGAGCACCGGGGAGCTGTTTTTT. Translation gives CASSSTSWSTGELFF.

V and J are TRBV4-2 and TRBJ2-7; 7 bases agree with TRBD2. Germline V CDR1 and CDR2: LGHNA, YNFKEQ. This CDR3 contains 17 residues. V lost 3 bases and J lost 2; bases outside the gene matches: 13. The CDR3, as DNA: TGTGCCAGCAGCCAGGCTCCGGCCGGGGGGAGGACCTACGAGCAGTACTTC. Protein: CASSQAPAGGRTYEQYF.

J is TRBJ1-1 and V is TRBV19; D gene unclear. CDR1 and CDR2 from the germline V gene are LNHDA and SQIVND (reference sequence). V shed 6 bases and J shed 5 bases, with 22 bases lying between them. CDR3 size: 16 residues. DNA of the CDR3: TGTGCCAGTAGCCTCCTCCCGGGAATAGGCAAAACTGAAGCTTTCTTT. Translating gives CASSLLPGIGKTEAFF. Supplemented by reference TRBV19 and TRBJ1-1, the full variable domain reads DGGITQSPKYLFRKEGQNVTLSCEQNLNHDAMYWYRQDPGQGLRLIYYSQIVNDFQKGDIAEGYSVSREKKESFPLTVTSAQKNPTAFYLCASSLLPGIGKTEAFFGQGTRLTVV.

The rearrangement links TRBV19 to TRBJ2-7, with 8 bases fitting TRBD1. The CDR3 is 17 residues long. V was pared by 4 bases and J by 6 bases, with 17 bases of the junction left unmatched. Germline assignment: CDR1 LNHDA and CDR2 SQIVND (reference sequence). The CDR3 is CASSKTQADRGRGEQYF. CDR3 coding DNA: TGTGCCAGTAGTAAAACCCAGGCCGACAGGGGTAGAGGCGAGCAGTACTTC.

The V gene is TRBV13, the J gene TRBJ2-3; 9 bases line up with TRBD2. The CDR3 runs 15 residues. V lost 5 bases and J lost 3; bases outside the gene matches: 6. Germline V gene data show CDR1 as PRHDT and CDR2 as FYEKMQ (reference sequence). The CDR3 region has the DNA TGTGCCAGCAGCCGCGGGGGGGCCAAAACAGATACGCAGTATTTT. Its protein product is CASSRGGAKTDTQYF.

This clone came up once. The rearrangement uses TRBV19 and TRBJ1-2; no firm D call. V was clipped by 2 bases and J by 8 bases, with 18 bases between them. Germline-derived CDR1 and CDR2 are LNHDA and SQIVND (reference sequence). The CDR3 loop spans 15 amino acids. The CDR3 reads CASSIWGSHVRGYTF. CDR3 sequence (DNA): TGTGCCAGTAGTATATGGGGTTCGCACGTACGGGGCTACACCTTC.

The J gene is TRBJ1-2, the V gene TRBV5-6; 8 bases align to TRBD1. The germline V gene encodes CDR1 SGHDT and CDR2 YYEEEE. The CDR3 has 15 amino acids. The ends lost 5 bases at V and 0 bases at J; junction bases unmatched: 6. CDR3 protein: CASSYRGGTNYGYTF. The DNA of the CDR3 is TGTGCCAGCAGTTACAGGGGGGGAACTAACTATGGCTACACCTTC.

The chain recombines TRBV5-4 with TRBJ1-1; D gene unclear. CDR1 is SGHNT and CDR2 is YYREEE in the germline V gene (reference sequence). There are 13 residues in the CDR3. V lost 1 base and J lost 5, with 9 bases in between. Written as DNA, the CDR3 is TGTGCCAGCAGCTTGCCCACCAGGACTGAAGCTTTCTTT. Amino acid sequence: CASSLPTRTEAFF.

The DNA of the CDR3 is TGTGCCACCAACAGCGGGGGGGCCGATAATGAGCAGTTCTTC. The encoded protein is CATNSGGADNEQFF. The chain recombines TRBV5-3 with TRBJ2-1; TRBD2 matches 10 bases. TRBV5-3 is recorded as an ORF, its role being uncertain. With 9 bases clipped from V and 7 bases from J, the junction kept 10 bases outside the gene matches. The CDR3 covers 14 residues.

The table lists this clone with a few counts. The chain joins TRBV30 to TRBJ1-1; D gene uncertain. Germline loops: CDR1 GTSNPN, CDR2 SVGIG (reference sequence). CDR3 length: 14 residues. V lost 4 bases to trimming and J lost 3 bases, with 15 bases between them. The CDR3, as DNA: TGTGCCTGGAAAGACAATCCGGTGGACACTGAAGCTTTCTTT. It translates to CAWKDNPVDTEAFF.

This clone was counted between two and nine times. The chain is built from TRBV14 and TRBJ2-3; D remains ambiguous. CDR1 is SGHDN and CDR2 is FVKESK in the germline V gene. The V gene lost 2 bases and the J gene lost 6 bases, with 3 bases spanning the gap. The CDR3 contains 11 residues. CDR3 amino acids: CASSQLDTQYF. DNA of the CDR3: TGTGCCAGCAGCCAACTGGATACGCAGTATTTT.

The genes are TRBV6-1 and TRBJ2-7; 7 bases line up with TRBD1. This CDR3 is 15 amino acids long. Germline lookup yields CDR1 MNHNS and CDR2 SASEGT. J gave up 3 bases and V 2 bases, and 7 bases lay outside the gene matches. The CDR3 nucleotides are TGTGCCAGCAGTGAATATCCGACAGGGTTCTACGAGCAGTACTTC. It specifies CASSEYPTGFYEQYF.

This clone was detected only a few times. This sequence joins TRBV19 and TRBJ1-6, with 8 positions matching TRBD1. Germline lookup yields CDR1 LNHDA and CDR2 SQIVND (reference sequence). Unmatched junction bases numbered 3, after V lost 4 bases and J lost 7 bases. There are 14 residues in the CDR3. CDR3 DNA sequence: TGTGCCAGTAGTAATACAGGGGGGAATTCACCCCTCCACTTT. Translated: CASSNTGGNSPLHF.

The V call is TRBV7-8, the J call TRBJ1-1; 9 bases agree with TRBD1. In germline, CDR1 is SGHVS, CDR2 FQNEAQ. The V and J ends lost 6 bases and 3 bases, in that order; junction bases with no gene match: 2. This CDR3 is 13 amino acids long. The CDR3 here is CASRWTGDTEAFF. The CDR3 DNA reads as TGTGCCAGCAGGTGGACAGGGGACACTGAAGCTTTCTTT. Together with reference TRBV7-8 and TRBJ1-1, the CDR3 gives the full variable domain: GAGVSQSPRYKVAKRGQDVALRCDPISGHVSLFWYQQALGQGPEFLTYFQNEAQLDKSGLPSDRFFAERPEGSVSTLKIQRTQQEDSAVYLCASRWTGDTEAFFGQGTRLTVV.

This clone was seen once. CDR3 in DNA: TGCGCCAGCAGCTTGACGGGGGTGTCCACCGGGGAGCTGTTTTTT. As protein: CASSLTGVSTGELFF. This rearrangement joins TRBV5-1 to TRBJ2-2; possible D gene TRBD2, 6 bases. The CDR3 loop spans 15 amino acids. V lost 1 base and J 4 bases, leaving 11 bases between the germline ends. Germline-derived CDR1 and CDR2 are SGHRS and YFSETQ.

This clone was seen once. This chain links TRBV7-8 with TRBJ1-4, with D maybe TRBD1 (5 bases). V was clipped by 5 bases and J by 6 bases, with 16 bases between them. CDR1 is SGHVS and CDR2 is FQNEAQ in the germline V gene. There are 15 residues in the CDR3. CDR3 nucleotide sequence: TGTGCCAGCAGCACCCGACAGCTACCTCATGAAAAACTGTTTTTT. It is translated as CASSTRQLPHEKLFF.

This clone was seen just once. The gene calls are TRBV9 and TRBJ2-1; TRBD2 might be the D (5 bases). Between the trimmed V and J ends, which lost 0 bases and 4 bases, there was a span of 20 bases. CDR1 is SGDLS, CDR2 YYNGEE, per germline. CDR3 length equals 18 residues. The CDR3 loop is CASSVASSGILRYNEQFF. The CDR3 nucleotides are TGTGCCAGCAGCGTAGCTTCATCCGGGATCCTTAGATACAATGAGCAGTTCTTC. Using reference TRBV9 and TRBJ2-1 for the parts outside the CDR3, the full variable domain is DSGVTQTPKHLITATGQRVTLRCSPRSGDLSVYWYQQSLDQGLQFLIQYYNGEERAKGNILERFSAQQFPDLHSELNLSSLELGDSALYFCASSVASSGILRYNEQFFGPGTRLTVL.

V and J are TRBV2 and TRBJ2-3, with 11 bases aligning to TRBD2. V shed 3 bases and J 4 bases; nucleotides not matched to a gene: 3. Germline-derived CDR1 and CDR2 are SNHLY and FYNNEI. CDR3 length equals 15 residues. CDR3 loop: CASSEGLAVADTQYF. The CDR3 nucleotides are TGTGCCAGCAGTGAGGGACTAGCGGTGGCAGATACGCAGTATTTT.

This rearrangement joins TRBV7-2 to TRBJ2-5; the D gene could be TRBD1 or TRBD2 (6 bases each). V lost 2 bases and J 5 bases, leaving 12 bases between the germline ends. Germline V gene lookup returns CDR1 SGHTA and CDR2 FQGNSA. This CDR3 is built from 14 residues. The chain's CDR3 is CASSLITGAETQYF. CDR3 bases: TGTGCCAGCAGCTTAATTACGGGGGCGGAGACCCAGTACTTC.

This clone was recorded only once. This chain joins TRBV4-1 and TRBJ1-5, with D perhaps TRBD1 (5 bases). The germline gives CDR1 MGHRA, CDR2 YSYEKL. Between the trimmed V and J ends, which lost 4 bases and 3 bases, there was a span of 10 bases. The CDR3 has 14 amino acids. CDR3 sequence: CASSLDSYNQPQHF. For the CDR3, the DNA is TGCGCCAGCAGCCTCGACAGTTACAATCAGCCCCAGCATTTT.

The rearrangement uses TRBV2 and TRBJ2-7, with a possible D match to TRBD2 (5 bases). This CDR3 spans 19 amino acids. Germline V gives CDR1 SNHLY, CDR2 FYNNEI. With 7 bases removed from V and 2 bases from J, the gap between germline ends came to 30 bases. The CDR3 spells CASKRFSEGTSTGAYEQYF. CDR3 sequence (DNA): TGTGCCAGCAAGCGATTTTCCGAGGGCACCTCGACTGGAGCCTACGAGCAGTACTTC.

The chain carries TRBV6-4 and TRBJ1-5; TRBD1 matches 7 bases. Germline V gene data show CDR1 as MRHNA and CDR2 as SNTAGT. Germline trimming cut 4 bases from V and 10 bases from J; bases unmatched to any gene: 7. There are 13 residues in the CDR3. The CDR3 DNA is TGTGCCAGCAGTGCCCAGGGGGAGTACCCCCAGCATTTT. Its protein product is CASSAQGEYPQHF.